The T cell receptor (beta chain) described here comes from a study of T-cell memory formation after mild COVID-19. Whole-study findings and limits: Clones shrinking between day 15 and 85 showed a balanced CD4/CD8 split, and those that grew later tilted toward CD4+.

This clonotype was found a few times. Its specificity is unknown. CDR1 and CDR2 from the germline V gene are SGHVS and FNYEAQ. V was pared by 6 bases and J by 2 bases, with 17 bases between. CDR3 length: 15 residues. The TCR alpha and TCR beta cDNA libraries, bearing sample barcodes and UMIs, were generated by 5'RACE using constant-segment primers. TCRdb redid the calling of the 5' RACE reads with MiXCR, one entry per CDR3 protein. The sample lists a few hundred thousand distinct CDR3 sequences, 25% to 30% occurring once. The gene calls are TRBV7-6 and TRBJ2-7; D may be TRBD1 (6 bases). The sequencing input was PBMCs or a T cell subset sorted from them (not recorded which). This clonotype was obtained from an adult woman who had mild COVID-19 (a few samples of this study predate the infection). Cell type and time point are not known. The CDR3 reads CASSRQAKDPYEQYF. CDR3 sequence (DNA): TGTGCCAGCAGTCGACAGGCTAAGGATCCCTACGAGCAGTACTTC.